The entry that follows covers one T cell receptor (beta chain) sequence. Its antigen is not identified. The sample originates from a study of graft-versus-host responses after intestinal transplantation. Across the whole study: The transplants performed in recipients were multivisceral, liver-intestinal, or isolated intestinal. Anti-thymocyte globulin induction preceded around 3 years of tacrolimus and steroid maintenance in all recipients. Study-level points and caveats: The highest levels of circulating GvH clones went along with early declines in HvG clones after transplant.

Sequencing used immunoSEQ multiplex PCR; TCRdb keeps in-frame clones, though not all of them. This table has roughly 80,000 clones, around 87% appearing once. Germline lookup yields CDR1 SNHLY and CDR2 FYNNEI. The CDR3 has 12 amino acids. The V and J ends lost 3 bases and 6 bases respectively, with 6 bases between them. The chain combines TRBV2 with TRBJ1-5, with D uncertain. This sample comprised unstimulated CD8+ T cells sorted from spleen or lymph node cells, obtained before transplant. The receptor comes from a human donor who was the organ donor for an intestinal transplant. The CDR3 coding sequence is TGTGCCAGCAGTGAGGGGTTTCAGCCCCAGCATTTT. The encoded protein is CASSEGFQPQHF.